The 26 T cell receptor beta chains below come from one sample, sequenced in a study of shared clonotypes between healthy human individuals. Naive CD8 populations comprised CD45RO-negative cells positively selected for CCR7, excluding terminally differentiated effector memory CD45RA+ cells. Profiled with immunoSEQ multiplex PCR; TCRdb holds only in-frame clones, not every one. The data contain about 2,200,000 clones, more than 85% of them seen just once; the ten biggest clones take up roughly 1.8%. Material for sequencing was naive CD8+ T cells from PBMCs. These receptors were taken from a young man in good health. Some clones in this sample may be carry-over from other donors' samples.

This chain uses TRBV29-1 with TRBJ2-7, with 7 bases that match TRBD2. The CDR3 runs 15 residues. Germline V lookup: CDR1 SQVTM, CDR2 ANQGSEA. V shed 0 bases, J shed 1 base, and the junction held 6 bases outside the gene matches. The CDR3 sequence: CSVEETSATSYEQYF. In nucleotides, the CDR3 is TGCAGCGTTGAAGAAACTAGCGCGACGTCCTACGAGCAGTACTTC.

For the CDR3, the DNA is TGTGCCAGCAGTTGGGACAGATACAATGAGCAGTTCTTC. Protein sequence: CASSWDRYNEQFF. The V and J genes are TRBV6-5 and TRBJ2-1; 7 bases fit TRBD1. V gave up 4 bases and J gave up 4 bases; unmatched junction bases: 1. The V gene's germline CDR1 is MNHEY and CDR2 SVGAGI. The CDR3 length is 13 residues.

The rearrangement links TRBV4-1 to TRBJ2-7; 9 bases match TRBD1. Per the germline V gene, CDR1 is MGHRA and CDR2 is YSYEKL. The V gene end was trimmed by 1 base and the J gene end by 3 bases; junction bases not matched to a gene: 4. CDR3 length: 15 residues. DNA for the CDR3: TGCGCCAGCAGCCAAGCGGGACAGGGTGGCTACGAGCAGTACTTC. This codes for CASSQAGQGGYEQYF.

This rearrangement joins TRBV9 to TRBJ1-1; D might be TRBD1 (6 bases). The CDR3 loop spans 14 amino acids. Germline V gene lookup returns CDR1 SGDLS and CDR2 YYNGEE. The V end was cut by 0 bases, the J end by 5 bases, with 11 bases between. The CDR3 is CASSVGDTLTEAFF. CDR3 in DNA: TGTGCCAGCAGCGTAGGGGACACCTTGACTGAAGCTTTCTTT.

The rearrangement links TRBV11-2 to TRBJ2-2, with D perhaps assigned TRBD1 or TRBD2 (5 bases each). CDR1 is SGHAT and CDR2 is FQNNGV in the germline V gene. Trimming left V 5 bases short and J 5 bases short, with 12 bases between. This CDR3 region has 14 residues. CDR3 coding DNA: TGTGCCAGCAGCCCCTGGGGCGGGACCGGGGAGCTGTTTTTT. This translates into CASSPWGGTGELFF.

The genes are TRBV29-1 and TRBJ1-1; D is undetermined. Germline CDR1 SQVTM, CDR2 ANQGSEA. Trimming pared 5 bases from V and 1 base from J, leaving 8 bases between. The CDR3 consists of 12 residues. The DNA of the CDR3 is TGCAGCGTTAACACGGGGAACACTGAAGCTTTCTTT. Its translation: CSVNTGNTEAFF.

The count of this clone is one. At the DNA level, this CDR3 is encoded by other sequences in the same sample as well. V gene TRBV19 combines with J gene TRBJ2-7; D possibly corresponds to TRBD2 (6 bases). V was shortened by 4 bases and J by 5 bases, with 12 bases between the two germline ends. CDR1 and CDR2 (germline): LNHDA, SQIVND (reference sequence). The length of the CDR3 is 13 residues. CDR3 region: CASSNRGKDEQYF. CDR3 bases: TGTGCCAGTAGTAACCGGGGGAAGGACGAGCAGTACTTC.

In this sample, this clone turned up once. Additional DNA sequences in this sample encode the identical CDR3. The V and J genes are TRBV28 and TRBJ2-7; tentatively, D is TRBD1 (6 bases). Trimming left V 5 bases short and J 3 bases short, with 14 bases between. This CDR3 contains 14 residues. Germline V gene lookup returns CDR1 MDHEN and CDR2 SYDVKM. This chain's CDR3 is CASSTPGGSYEQYF. In nucleotides, the CDR3 is TGTGCCAGCAGTACCCCTGGGGGCAGCTACGAGCAGTACTTC.

The V call is TRBV28, the J call TRBJ2-5; 7 bases map to TRBD1. This CDR3 has 15 amino acids. The ends lost 6 bases at V and 5 bases at J; junction bases unmatched: 12. Germline CDR1 and CDR2: MDHEN and SYDVKM. The CDR3 nucleotides are TGTGCCAGCAGCCTGATGACAGGGACGGCGGAGACCCAGTACTTC. Translated: CASSLMTGTAETQYF.

The table lists this clone with a few counts. The chain combines TRBV28 with TRBJ1-1; D is unclear. CDR1 is MDHEN, CDR2 SYDVKM, per germline. This CDR3 is built from 13 residues. V gave up 4 bases and J gave up 4 bases, with 10 bases separating them. In nucleotides, the CDR3 is TGTGCCAGCAGTTGTGCCGGATGCACTGAAGCTTTCTTT. It codes for CASSCAGCTEAFF.

The chain couples TRBV27 to TRBJ2-7, with D perhaps assigned TRBD1 or TRBD2 (5 bases each). V lost 5 bases and J 1 base, leaving 21 bases between the germline ends. There are 17 residues in the CDR3. In germline, CDR1 is MNHEY, CDR2 SMNVEV (reference sequence). The DNA for the CDR3 is TGTGCCAGCAGTCCGGGCCGGGTTGGGGCGGGTTCCTACGAGCAGTACTTC. It codes for CASSPGRVGAGSYEQYF.

The genes are TRBV7-8 and TRBJ1-2; D is unresolved. The CDR3 contains 17 residues. Germline V gives CDR1 SGHVS, CDR2 FQNEAQ. Trimming shortened V by 5 bases and J by 5 bases, and 24 bases separated the two germline ends. The CDR3 DNA reads as TGTGCCAGCAGCGACCCCACGACCCCCCCTGAGCTTTATGGCTACACCTTC. This gives the protein CASSDPTTPPELYGYTF.

This clone was observed a few times. The chain combines TRBV10-3 with TRBJ2-7; TRBD1 matches 7 bases. The CDR3 sequence is 12 residues long. The ends lost 6 bases at V and 4 bases at J; junction bases unmatched: 3. Germline V gene sequence: CDR1 ENHRY, CDR2 SYGVKD. The CDR3 coding sequence is TGTGCCATCAGACAGGGGTGGTACGAGCAGTACTTC. As protein: CAIRQGWYEQYF.

DNA for the CDR3: TGCGCCAGCAGCTTGGATCGGACTACCTACGAGCAGTACTTC. This gives the protein CASSLDRTTYEQYF. The genes are TRBV5-1 and TRBJ2-7; possible D gene TRBD2, 6 bases. This CDR3 has 14 amino acids. Germline CDR1 SGHRS, CDR2 YFSETQ. Trimming took 0 bases from V and 2 from J, leaving 9 bases between them.

This chain links TRBV7-7 with TRBJ2-5; 11 nucleotides match TRBD2. CDR3 size: 14 residues. The germline V gene encodes CDR1 SSHAT and CDR2 FNYEAQ (reference sequence). The V segment lost 4 bases and the J segment 5 bases; nucleotides outside the gene matches: 3. CDR3 coding DNA: TGTGCCAGCAGCTCAGCTAGCGGGAGGGAGACCCAGTACTTC. Amino acids: CASSSASGRETQYF.

This clone is a singleton in its sample. V is TRBV5-1 and J is TRBJ2-1; TRBD2 is a possible D gene (5 bases). This CDR3 region has 14 residues. Germline values: CDR1 SGHRS, CDR2 YFSETQ. V gave up 1 base and J gave up 2 bases, with 7 bases separating them. The CDR3 sequence: CASSLTSPYNEQFF. The CDR3 DNA reads as TGCGCCAGCAGCTTGACTAGTCCCTACAATGAGCAGTTCTTC.

This clone appeared a single time. The chain links TRBV5-6 to TRBJ2-3; 11 nucleotides line up with TRBD2. The germline V gene encodes CDR1 SGHDT and CDR2 YYEEEE. The CDR3 has 14 amino acids. J lost 7 bases, V lost 4 bases, and 5 bases had no gene match. CDR3 sequence reads: CASSHGTSGYTQYF. The CDR3, as DNA: TGTGCCAGCAGCCACGGGACTAGCGGATATACGCAGTATTTT.

Comments on this clone: Other DNA variants within this sample encode the same CDR3. This chain connects TRBV13 to TRBJ2-1; unclear D gene. The CDR3 sequence is 11 residues long. With 5 bases removed from V and 7 bases from J, the gap between germline ends came to 6 bases. Germline-derived CDR1 and CDR2 are PRHDT and FYEKMQ (reference sequence). CDR3: CASSLHNEQFF. The CDR3 DNA reads as TGTGCCAGCAGCCTTCATAATGAGCAGTTCTTC.

In its sample, this clone was seen a few times. The chain links TRBV27 to TRBJ1-1; TRBD1 agrees at 8 bases. The CDR3 sequence is 12 residues long. Trimming removed 6 bases from V and 3 bases from J; junction bases left unmatched: 0. Looked up from germline, CDR1 is MNHEY and CDR2 is SMNVEV (reference sequence). The CDR3 sequence is CASRQGDTEAFF. CDR3 in DNA: TGTGCCAGCAGACAGGGGGACACTGAAGCTTTCTTT.

The chain employs TRBV4-1 and TRBJ2-5, with 7 bases matching TRBD1. This CDR3 contains 13 residues. Germline CDR1 is MGHRA and CDR2 is YSYEKL. V lost 5 bases and J lost 5; bases outside the gene matches: 5. CDR3 DNA sequence: TGCGCCAGCAGCGCAAGGGGGCGGGAGACCCAGTACTTC. Translating it yields CASSARGRETQYF.

This clone appeared once. This chain connects TRBV11-1 to TRBJ1-2, with a possible D match to TRBD1 (6 bases). The CDR3 covers 19 residues. Germline V gives CDR1 SGHAT, CDR2 FQDESV (reference sequence). The germline V and J ends were trimmed by 7 bases and 6 bases, with 33 bases remaining between them. The CDR3 region is CASTSRANRAPGAENGYTF. The CDR3 DNA is TGTGCCAGCACCTCGAGAGCAAACCGGGCCCCAGGGGCGGAGAATGGCTACACCTTC.

V usage is TRBV5-5 and J usage is TRBJ2-7; tentatively, D is TRBD1 (5 bases). The V and J ends lost 0 bases and 5 bases respectively, with 15 bases between them. The CDR3 is 15 amino acids. CDR1 is SGHKS and CDR2 is YYEKEE in the germline V gene (reference sequence). The CDR3 nucleotides are TGTGCCAGCAGCTTGGCGAGTCAGGGTTCGCACGAGCAGTACTTC. This codes for CASSLASQGSHEQYF. Together with reference TRBV5-5 and TRBJ2-7, the CDR3 gives the full variable domain: DAGVTQSPTHLIKTRGQQVTLRCSPISGHKSVSWYQQVLGQGPQFIFQYYEKEERGRGNFPDRFSARQFPNYSSELNVNALLLGDSALYLCASSLASQGSHEQYFGPGTRLTVT.

The chain recombines TRBV7-3 with TRBJ2-1; TRBD2 agrees at 9 bases. The trim removed 5 bases at V and 10 bases at J, leaving 9 bases unmatched. Germline lookup yields CDR1 SGHTA and CDR2 FQGTGA. The CDR3 runs 14 residues. Written as DNA, the CDR3 is TGTGCCAGCAGCCCGGGGCTAGCGGGACTGGAGCAGTTCTTC. Amino acid sequence: CASSPGLAGLEQFF.

The chain recombines TRBV27 with TRBJ2-7; TRBD1 or TRBD2 may be the D gene (7 bases each). The V gene lost 5 bases and the J gene lost 1 base, with 15 bases spanning the gap. Germline values: CDR1 MNHEY, CDR2 SMNVEV (reference sequence). CDR3 length equals 15 residues. The CDR3 DNA follows: TGTGCCAGCAGTGGCAGGGGGAGGGGATCCTACGAGCAGTACTTC. Encoded protein: CASSGRGRGSYEQYF.

The gene calls are TRBV9 and TRBJ2-2, with TRBD1 identical over 7 bases. The CDR3 runs 14 residues. Germline assignment: CDR1 SGDLS and CDR2 YYNGEE. V was pared by 1 base and J by 4 bases, with 1 base of the junction left unmatched. CDR3 in DNA: TGTGCCAGCAGCGTAACAGGGGTCACCGGGGAGCTGTTTTTT. Its translation: CASSVTGVTGELFF.

This rearrangement joins TRBV11-2 to TRBJ2-5; 7 positions match TRBD1. Germline V gives CDR1 SGHAT, CDR2 FQNNGV. This CDR3 is 15 amino acids long. J lost 2 bases, V lost 6 bases, and 9 bases had no gene match. The CDR3 DNA is TGTGCCAGCAGTAGGGAAGACAGGGAACAAGAGACCCAGTACTTC. It encodes CASSREDREQETQYF.